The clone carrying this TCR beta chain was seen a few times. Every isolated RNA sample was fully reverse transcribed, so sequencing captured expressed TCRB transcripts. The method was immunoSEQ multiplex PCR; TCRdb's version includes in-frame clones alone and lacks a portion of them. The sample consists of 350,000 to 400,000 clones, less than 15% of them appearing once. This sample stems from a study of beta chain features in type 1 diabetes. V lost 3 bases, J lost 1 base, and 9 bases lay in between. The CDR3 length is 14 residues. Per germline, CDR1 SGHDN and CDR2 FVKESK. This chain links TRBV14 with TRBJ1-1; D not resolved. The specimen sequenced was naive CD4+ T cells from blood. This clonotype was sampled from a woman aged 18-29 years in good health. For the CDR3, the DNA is TGTGCCAGCAGCCAGGTCGGTGGGAACACTGAAGCTTTCTTT. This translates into CASSQVGGNTEAFF.